The 5 T cell receptor beta chains in this list originate from one sample, sequenced in a study of T cell responses to AZD1222 COVID-19 vaccine. The table came from immunoSEQ multiplex PCR; TCRdb's copy has only in-frame clones and leaves some out. The data contain about 110,000 clones, 70% to 90% of them singletons. This sample comprised peripheral blood, obtained on day 0 of AZD1222 vaccination. The origin of the receptors is an adult in good health.

The chain recombines TRBV7-8 with TRBJ2-1; perhaps TRBD1 as D (5 bases). V lost 6 bases, J lost 8 bases, and 11 bases lay in between. The CDR3 consists of 12 residues. CDR1 and CDR2 from the germline V gene are SGHVS and FQNEAQ. The DNA for the CDR3 is TGTGCCAGCAGTCGTCCAGGGTATGAGCAGTTCTTC. Its protein is CASSRPGYEQFF.

The chain uses TRBV19 and TRBJ2-7; D is unresolved. Between the trimmed V and J ends, which lost 5 bases and 1 base, there was a span of 9 bases. The length of the CDR3 is 13 residues. CDR1 is LNHDA and CDR2 is SQIVND in the germline V gene (reference sequence). CDR3 nucleotide sequence: TGTGCCAGTAGTCGACTGGTTTCCTACGAGCAGTACTTC. Translated: CASSRLVSYEQYF.

There are a few counts of this clone. The chain links TRBV3-1 (or the pseudogene TRBV3-2) to TRBJ1-2; no clear D. CDR1 and CDR2 from the germline V gene are LGHDT and YNNKEL (reference sequence). CDR3 length: 13 amino acids. Trimming pared 5 bases from V and 7 bases from J, leaving 14 bases between. The CDR3 coding sequence is TGTGCCAGCAGCAGGGATGGGTCGAGTGGCTACACCTTC. It specifies CASSRDGSSGYTF.

The chain links TRBV10-3 to TRBJ1-1; TRBD1 agrees at 8 bases. Germline V lookup: CDR1 ENHRY, CDR2 SYGVKD. The V and J ends lost 1 base and 8 bases, in that order; junction bases with no gene match: 9. This CDR3 spans 15 amino acids. The CDR3: CAISELQGGIGEAFF. CDR3 nucleotide sequence: TGTGCCATCAGTGAGTTACAGGGGGGGATTGGAGAAGCTTTCTTT.

The V call is TRBV12-3 or TRBV12-4, the J call TRBJ1-1; no clear D gene. Trimming cost V 6 bases and J 2 bases, with 10 bases left between them. CDR3 size: 13 residues. The CDR3, as DNA: TGTGCCAGCAGGAACCAGGCAAACACTGAAGCTTTCTTT. Its protein product is CASRNQANTEAFF.